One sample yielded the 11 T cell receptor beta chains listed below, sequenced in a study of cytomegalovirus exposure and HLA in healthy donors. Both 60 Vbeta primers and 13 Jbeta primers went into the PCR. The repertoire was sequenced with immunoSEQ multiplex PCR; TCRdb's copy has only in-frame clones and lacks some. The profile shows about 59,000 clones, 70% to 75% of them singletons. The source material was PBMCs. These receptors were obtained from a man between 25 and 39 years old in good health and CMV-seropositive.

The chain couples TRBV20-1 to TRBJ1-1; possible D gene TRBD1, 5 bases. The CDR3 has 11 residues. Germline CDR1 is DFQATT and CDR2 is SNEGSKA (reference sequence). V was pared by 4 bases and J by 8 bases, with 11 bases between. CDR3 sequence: CSATGGCEAFF. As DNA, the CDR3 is TGCAGTGCTACGGGGGGTTGCGAAGCTTTCTTT.

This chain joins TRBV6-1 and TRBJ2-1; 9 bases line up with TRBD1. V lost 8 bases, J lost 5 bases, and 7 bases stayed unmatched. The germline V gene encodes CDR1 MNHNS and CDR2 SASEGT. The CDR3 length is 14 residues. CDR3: CASFPGTGHNEQFF. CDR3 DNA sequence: TGTGCCAGCTTTCCCGGGACAGGGCACAATGAGCAGTTCTTC.

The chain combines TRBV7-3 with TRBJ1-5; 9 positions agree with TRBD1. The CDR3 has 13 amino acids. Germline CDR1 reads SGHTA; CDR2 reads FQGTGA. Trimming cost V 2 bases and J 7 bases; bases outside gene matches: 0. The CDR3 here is CASSLDRGQPQHF. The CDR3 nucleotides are TGTGCCAGCAGCTTAGACAGGGGGCAGCCCCAGCATTTT.

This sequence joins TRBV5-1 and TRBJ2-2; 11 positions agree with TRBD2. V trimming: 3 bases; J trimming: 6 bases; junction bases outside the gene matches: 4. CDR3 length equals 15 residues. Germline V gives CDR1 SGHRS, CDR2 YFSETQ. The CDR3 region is CASSWTSGQPGELFF. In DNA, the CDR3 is TGCGCCAGCAGCTGGACTAGCGGGCAACCCGGGGAGCTGTTTTTT. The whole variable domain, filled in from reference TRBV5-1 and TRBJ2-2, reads KAGVTQTPRYLIKTRGQQVTLSCSPISGHRSVSWYQQTPGQGLQFLFEYFSETQRNKGNFPGRFSGRQFSNSRSEMNVSTLELGDSALYLCASSWTSGQPGELFFGEGSRLTVL.

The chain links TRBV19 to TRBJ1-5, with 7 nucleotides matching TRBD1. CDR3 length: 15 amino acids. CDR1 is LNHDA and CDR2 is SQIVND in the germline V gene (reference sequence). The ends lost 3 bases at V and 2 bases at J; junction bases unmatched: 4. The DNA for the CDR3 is TGTGCCAGTAGTATCCCCGGACAGGGCAATCAGCCCCAGCATTTT. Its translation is CASSIPGQGNQPQHF.

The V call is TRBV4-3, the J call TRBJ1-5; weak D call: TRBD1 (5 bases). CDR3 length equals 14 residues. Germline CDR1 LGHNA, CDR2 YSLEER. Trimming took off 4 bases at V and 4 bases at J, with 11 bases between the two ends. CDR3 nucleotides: TGCGCCAGCAGCCTCGGGACTGCAAATCAGCCCCAGCATTTT. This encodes CASSLGTANQPQHF.

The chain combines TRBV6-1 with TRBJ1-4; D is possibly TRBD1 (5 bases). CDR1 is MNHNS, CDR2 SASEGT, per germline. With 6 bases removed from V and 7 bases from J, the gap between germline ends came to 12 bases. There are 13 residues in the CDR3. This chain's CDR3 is CASRVREGEKLFF. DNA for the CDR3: TGTGCCAGCAGGGTCAGGGAGGGTGAAAAACTGTTTTTT.

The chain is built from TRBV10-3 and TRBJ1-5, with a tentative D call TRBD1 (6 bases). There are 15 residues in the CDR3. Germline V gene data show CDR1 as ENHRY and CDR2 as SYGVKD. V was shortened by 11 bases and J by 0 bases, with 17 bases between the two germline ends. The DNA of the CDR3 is TGTGCCTCACAGAGCGGGGGCGATAGCAATCAGCCCCAGCATTTT. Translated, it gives CASQSGGDSNQPQHF.

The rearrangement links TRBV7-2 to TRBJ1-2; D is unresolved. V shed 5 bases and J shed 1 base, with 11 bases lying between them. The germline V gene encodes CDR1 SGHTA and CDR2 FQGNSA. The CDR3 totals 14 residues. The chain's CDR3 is CASSTRGINYGYTF. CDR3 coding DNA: TGTGCCAGCAGCACCAGAGGGATTAACTATGGCTACACCTTC.

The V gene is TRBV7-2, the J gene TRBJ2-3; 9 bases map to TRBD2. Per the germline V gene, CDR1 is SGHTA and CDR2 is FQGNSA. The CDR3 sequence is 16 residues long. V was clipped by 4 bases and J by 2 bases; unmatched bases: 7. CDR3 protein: CASSYISGGLTDTQYF. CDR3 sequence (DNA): TGTGCCAGCAGCTACATTAGCGGGGGCCTCACAGATACGCAGTATTTT.

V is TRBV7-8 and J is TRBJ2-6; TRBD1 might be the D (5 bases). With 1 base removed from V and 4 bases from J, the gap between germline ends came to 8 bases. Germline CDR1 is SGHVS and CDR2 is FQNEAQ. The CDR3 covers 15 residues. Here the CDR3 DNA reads TGTGCCAGCAGCTTAGGGGGCTCCGGGGCCAACGTCCTGACTTTC. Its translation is CASSLGGSGANVLTF.